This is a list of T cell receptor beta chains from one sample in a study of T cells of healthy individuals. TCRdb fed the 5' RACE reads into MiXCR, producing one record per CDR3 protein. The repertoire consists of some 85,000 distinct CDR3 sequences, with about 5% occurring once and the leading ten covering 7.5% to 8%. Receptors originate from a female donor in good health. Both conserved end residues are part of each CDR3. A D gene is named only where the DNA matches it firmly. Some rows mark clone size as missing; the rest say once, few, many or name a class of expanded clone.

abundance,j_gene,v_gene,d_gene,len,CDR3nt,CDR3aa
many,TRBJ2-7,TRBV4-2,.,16,TGTGCCAGCAGCCAAGATTTGGCAAGTAGCTCCTACGAGCAGTACTTC,CASSQDLASSSYEQYF
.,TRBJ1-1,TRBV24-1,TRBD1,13,TGTGCCACCAAGGGACAGGGGGAGACTGAAGCTTTCTTT,CATKGQGETEAFF
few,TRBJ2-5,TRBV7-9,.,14,TGTGCCAGCAGCTCCGCAGGGACACAAGAGACCCAGTACTTC,CASSSAGTQETQYF
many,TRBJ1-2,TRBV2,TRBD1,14,TGTGCCAGCAGTTACCGGGACAGGGAAGGCGGCTACACCTTC,CASSYRDREGGYTF
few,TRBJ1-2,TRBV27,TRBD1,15,TGTGCCAGCAGTTTACAAGGGACAGGCAGTTATGGCTACACCTTC,CASSLQGTGSYGYTF
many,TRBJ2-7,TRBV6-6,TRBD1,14,TGTGCCAGCAGCCGCCCGACAGGGGATTACGAGCAGTACTTC,CASSRPTGDYEQYF
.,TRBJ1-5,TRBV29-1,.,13,TGCAGCGTTGGGGCAGGGTGGAATCAGCCCCAGCATTTT,CSVGAGWNQPQHF
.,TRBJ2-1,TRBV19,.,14,TGTGCCAGTAGTATCTTCTCCGGGCACAATGAGCAGTTCTTC,CASSIFSGHNEQFF
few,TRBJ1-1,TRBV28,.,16,TGTGCCAGCAGTTTCTCCACTAAAGACAGGAACACTGAAGCTTTCTTT,CASSFSTKDRNTEAFF
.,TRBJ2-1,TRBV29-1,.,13,TGCAGCGTCTGGAAAGCCCAGAACAATGAGCAGTTCTTC,CSVWKAQNNEQFF
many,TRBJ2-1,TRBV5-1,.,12,TGCGCCAGCAGCGTGGGGTACAATGAGCAGTTCTTC,CASSVGYNEQFF
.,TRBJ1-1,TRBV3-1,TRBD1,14,TGTGCCAGCAGTCGAACAGGGGGACAGGGGCGATTGGATTTT,CASSRTGGQGRLDF
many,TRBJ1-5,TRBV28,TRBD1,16,TGTGCCAGCAGTTACAGACAGGGCTATAGCAATCAGCCCCAGCATTTT,CASSYRQGYSNQPQHF
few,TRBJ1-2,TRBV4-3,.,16,TGCGCCAGCAGCCAGGAGAACGAGTTGCTCGACTATGGCTACACCTTC,CASSQENELLDYGYTF
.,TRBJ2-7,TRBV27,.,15,TGTGCCAGCAGTTCGACGACATCGGGCCCCTACGAGCAGTACTTC,CASSSTTSGPYEQYF
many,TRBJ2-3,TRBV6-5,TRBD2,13,TGTGCCAGCAGTCGGACTAGCGCAGATACGCAGTATTTT,CASSRTSADTQYF
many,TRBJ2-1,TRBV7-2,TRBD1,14,TGTGCCAGCAGCCCGGACAGGATCAACAATGAGCAGTTCTTC,CASSPDRINNEQFF
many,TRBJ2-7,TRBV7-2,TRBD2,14,TGTGCCAGCAGCTTGACTAGCGGGAGAGGTGAGCAGTACTTC,CASSLTSGRGEQYF
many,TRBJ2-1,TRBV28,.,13,TGTGCCAGCAGGGACAATCTGAGGGATGAGCAGTTCTTC,CASRDNLRDEQFF
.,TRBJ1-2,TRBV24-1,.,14,TGTGCCACCAGTGAGGGAACGTCCCTCGGGGGCTACACCTTC,CATSEGTSLGGYTF
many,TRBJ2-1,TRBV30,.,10,TGTGCCTGGAGTTTGAATGAGCAGTTCTTC,CAWSLNEQFF
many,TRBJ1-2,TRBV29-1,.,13,TGCAGCGTATCTTACTCAGGGGCGGGGGGCTACACCTTC,CSVSYSGAGGYTF
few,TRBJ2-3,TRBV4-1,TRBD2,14,TGCGCCAGCCGGACTAGCGAGAGCACAGATACGCAGTATTTT,CASRTSESTDTQYF
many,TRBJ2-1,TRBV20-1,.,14,TGCAGTGCTTTGCCAGACGTCTCCTACAATGAGCAGTTCTTC,CSALPDVSYNEQFF
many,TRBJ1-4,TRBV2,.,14,TGTGCCAGCAGAAAGGGGAGGGGTAATGAAAAACTGTTTTTT,CASRKGRGNEKLFF
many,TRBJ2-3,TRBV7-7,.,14,TGTGCTAGCAGCCCGACGGCTAGCACAGATACGCAGTATTTT,CASSPTASTDTQYF
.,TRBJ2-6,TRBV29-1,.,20,TGCAGCGTTGAAGGTCTATCCCCAGGGGGGCCGGGCTCTGGGGCCAACGTCCTGACTTTC,CSVEGLSPGGPGSGANVLTF
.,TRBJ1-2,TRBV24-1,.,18,TGTGCCACCAGTGATCCCCGGGCAGGCGCAACGACTAACTATGGCTACACCTTC,CATSDPRAGATTNYGYTF
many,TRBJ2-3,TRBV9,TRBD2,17,TGTGCCAGCAGCGTAGAGGGACTAGCGGGATTGGGAGATACGCAGTATTTT,CASSVEGLAGLGDTQYF
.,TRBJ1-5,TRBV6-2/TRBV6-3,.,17,TGTGCCAGCAGTTACCAGGGAGGTCGGGGCGGGAATCAGCCCCAGCATTTT,CASSYQGGRGGNQPQHF
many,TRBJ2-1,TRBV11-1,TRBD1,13,TGTGCCACCGCTTCCGGGACAGGCAATGAGCAGTTCTTC,CATASGTGNEQFF
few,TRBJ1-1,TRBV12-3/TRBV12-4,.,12,TGTGCCAGCAGTCCAGGGGCCACTGAAGCTTTCTTT,CASSPGATEAFF
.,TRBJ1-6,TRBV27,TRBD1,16,TGTGCCAGCAGTTTATCGCCAACAGGGGCAGTTTCACCCCTCCACTTT,CASSLSPTGAVSPLHF
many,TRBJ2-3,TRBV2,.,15,TGTGCCAGCAGTGAATCTACAGACACGACAGATACGCAGTATTTT,CASSESTDTTDTQYF
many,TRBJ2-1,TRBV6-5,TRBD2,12,TGTGCCAGCAGTGGCGGGGGGACCGTACAGTTCTTC,CASSGGGTVQFF
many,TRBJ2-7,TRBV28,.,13,TGTGCCAGCACCAATGGAGGGTCCTACGAGCAGTACTTC,CASTNGGSYEQYF
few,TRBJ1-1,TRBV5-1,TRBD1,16,TGCGCCAGCACCTTTGGGGACAGGGAAAGGAACACTGAAGCTTTCTTT,CASTFGDRERNTEAFF
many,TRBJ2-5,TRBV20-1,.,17,TGCAGTGCTAGAGACCCCGTGGGACTTCCCTCCCAAGAGACCCAGTACTTC,CSARDPVGLPSQETQYF
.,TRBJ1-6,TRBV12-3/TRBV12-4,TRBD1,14,TGTGCCAGCAGTCGGGACAGATCTAATTCACCCCTCCACTTT,CASSRDRSNSPLHF
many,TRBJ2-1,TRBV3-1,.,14,TGTGCCAGCAGCCAAGCGGCCCTAAGGAATGAGCAGTTCTTC,CASSQAALRNEQFF
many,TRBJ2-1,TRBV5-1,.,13,TGCGCCAGCAGCCCTAACTCCTACAATGAGCAGTTCTTC,CASSPNSYNEQFF
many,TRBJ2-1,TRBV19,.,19,TGTGCCAGTAGTATCCGTAGGTGGGAGGACCTGAAAACCTACAATGAGCAGTTCTTC,CASSIRRWEDLKTYNEQFF
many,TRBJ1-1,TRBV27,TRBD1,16,TGTGCCAGCAGTATCGGACAGGCTCCCCTGGGCACTGAAGCTTTCTTT,CASSIGQAPLGTEAFF
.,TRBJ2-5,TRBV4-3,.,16,TGCGCCAGCAGCCAGGTTACCCCGGGGGGCGCAGAGACCCAGTACTTC,CASSQVTPGGAETQYF
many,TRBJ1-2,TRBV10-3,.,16,TGTGCCATCAGTGAGCCGCTGACGGAAGCTAACTATGGCTACACCTTC,CAISEPLTEANYGYTF
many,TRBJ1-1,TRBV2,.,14,TGTGCCAGCAGTGAATTGGGGGGGAGCGGTGAAGCTTTCTTT,CASSELGGSGEAFF
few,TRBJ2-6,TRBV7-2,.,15,TGTGCCAGCAGCTTAGCGAGGTCGGGGGCCAACGTCCTGACTTTC,CASSLARSGANVLTF
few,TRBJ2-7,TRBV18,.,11,TGTGCCAGCTCACCAAGATTCGAGCAGTACTTC,CASSPRFEQYF
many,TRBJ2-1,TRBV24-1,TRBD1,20,TGTGCCACCAGTGATTTAGCCCACACAGGGGGCCGGAGCTCCTACAATGAGCAGTTCTTC,CATSDLAHTGGRSSYNEQFF
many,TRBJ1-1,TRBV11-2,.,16,TGTGCCAGCAGCTTAGATCGTAGAGGCACATACACTGAAGCTTTCTTT,CASSLDRRGTYTEAFF
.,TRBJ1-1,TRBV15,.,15,TGTGCCACCAGCAGAGTCGTAGGGGACGACACTGAAGCTTTCTTT,CATSRVVGDDTEAFF
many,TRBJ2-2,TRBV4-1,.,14,TGCGCCAGCAGCCACCCGGGACGCACCGGGGAGCTGTTTTTT,CASSHPGRTGELFF
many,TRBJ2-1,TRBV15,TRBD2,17,TGTGCCACCAGCAGAGCAGTGGGGACTAGCGGGAGCAATGAGCAGTTCTTC,CATSRAVGTSGSNEQFF
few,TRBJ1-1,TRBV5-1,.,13,TGCGCCAGCAGCTTGTCTCGGGGAACTGAAGCTTTCTTT,CASSLSRGTEAFF
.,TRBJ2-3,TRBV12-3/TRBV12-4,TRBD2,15,TGTGCCAGCAGTTTATCGCTAGCGGGTGCAGATACGCAGTATTTT,CASSLSLAGADTQYF
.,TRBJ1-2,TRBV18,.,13,TGTGCCAGCTCGATCGACACAAACTATGGCTACACCTTC,CASSIDTNYGYTF